This TCR beta chain stems from a study of cytomegalovirus exposure and HLA in healthy donors. The data were produced by immunoSEQ multiplex PCR, yet TCRdb's version contains in-frame clones alone and is incomplete. This repertoire shows 110,000 to 150,000 clones, roughly 93% found once; its top ten account for 1.5% to 2%. This clone was recorded once. No antigen is known for it. Study-wide points: Subsequent analysis of the roughly 120 validation repertoires found a tendency for first-cohort TCR clusters to co-occur. Researchers reported that a few CMV-associated chains were confirmed in vitro as CMV antigen-specific. The study designated fewer than 200 TCR beta chains cytomegalovirus-associated.

The study drew the donors from its approximately 120-subject validation cohort, separate from the approximately 670-subject first cohort. This sequence was found in a young man in good health and CMV-seropositive. Material: PBMCs.

CDR3 amino acids: CASSYAGGGTEAFF. The CDR3 nucleotides are TGTGCCAGCAGTTATGCAGGGGGCGGAACTGAAGCTTTCTTT. V and J are TRBV27 and TRBJ1-1, with 8 bases matching TRBD1. This CDR3 is 14 amino acids long. The V and J ends lost 4 bases and 5 bases, in that order; junction bases with no gene match: 6. CDR1 and CDR2 (germline): MNHEY, SMNVEV (reference sequence).